The clone carrying this T cell receptor beta chain appeared a few times. Unique molecular identifiers were attached to individual cDNA molecules during library preparation. In the source study's methods: A per-sample median of about 96,000 TCRs was observed, with counts ranging from roughly 23,224 to 700,000. MiXCR, applied by TCRdb to the RACE reads, yields one record per CDR3 protein. The V and J calls were determined by TCRdb, not by the authors. In the table there are over 100,000 distinct CDR3 sequences, roughly 10% of which are singletons. Time point in this sample: patch test 2, 6 weeks after DPC sensitization. Treatment denoted: therapeutic diphenylcyclopropenone sensitization with weekly scalp DPC. Total RNA came from unfractionated whole blood. The data derive from a study of human T cells and chemical hapten exposure. Study as a whole: The study patch tested 0.01% DPC on the upper back and read results at 6 days.

The sample consisted of whole blood, taken in connection with sensitization to the hapten diphenylcyclopropenone (DPC). The clonotype originates from a woman aged 40 to 50 with alopecia areata. Some clones in this sample may be carry-over from other donors' samples.

Written as DNA, the CDR3 is TGTGCCAGCAGCATGAGAGTAGGGAGCGAAAGTGAAAAACTGTTTTTT. Translating it yields CASSMRVGSESEKLFF. The genes are TRBV7-9 and TRBJ1-4; D gene ambiguous. CDR1 and CDR2 (germline): SEHNR, FQNEAQ (reference sequence). V was cut by 5 bases and J by 7 bases, with 20 bases left in between. The CDR3 has 16 residues.